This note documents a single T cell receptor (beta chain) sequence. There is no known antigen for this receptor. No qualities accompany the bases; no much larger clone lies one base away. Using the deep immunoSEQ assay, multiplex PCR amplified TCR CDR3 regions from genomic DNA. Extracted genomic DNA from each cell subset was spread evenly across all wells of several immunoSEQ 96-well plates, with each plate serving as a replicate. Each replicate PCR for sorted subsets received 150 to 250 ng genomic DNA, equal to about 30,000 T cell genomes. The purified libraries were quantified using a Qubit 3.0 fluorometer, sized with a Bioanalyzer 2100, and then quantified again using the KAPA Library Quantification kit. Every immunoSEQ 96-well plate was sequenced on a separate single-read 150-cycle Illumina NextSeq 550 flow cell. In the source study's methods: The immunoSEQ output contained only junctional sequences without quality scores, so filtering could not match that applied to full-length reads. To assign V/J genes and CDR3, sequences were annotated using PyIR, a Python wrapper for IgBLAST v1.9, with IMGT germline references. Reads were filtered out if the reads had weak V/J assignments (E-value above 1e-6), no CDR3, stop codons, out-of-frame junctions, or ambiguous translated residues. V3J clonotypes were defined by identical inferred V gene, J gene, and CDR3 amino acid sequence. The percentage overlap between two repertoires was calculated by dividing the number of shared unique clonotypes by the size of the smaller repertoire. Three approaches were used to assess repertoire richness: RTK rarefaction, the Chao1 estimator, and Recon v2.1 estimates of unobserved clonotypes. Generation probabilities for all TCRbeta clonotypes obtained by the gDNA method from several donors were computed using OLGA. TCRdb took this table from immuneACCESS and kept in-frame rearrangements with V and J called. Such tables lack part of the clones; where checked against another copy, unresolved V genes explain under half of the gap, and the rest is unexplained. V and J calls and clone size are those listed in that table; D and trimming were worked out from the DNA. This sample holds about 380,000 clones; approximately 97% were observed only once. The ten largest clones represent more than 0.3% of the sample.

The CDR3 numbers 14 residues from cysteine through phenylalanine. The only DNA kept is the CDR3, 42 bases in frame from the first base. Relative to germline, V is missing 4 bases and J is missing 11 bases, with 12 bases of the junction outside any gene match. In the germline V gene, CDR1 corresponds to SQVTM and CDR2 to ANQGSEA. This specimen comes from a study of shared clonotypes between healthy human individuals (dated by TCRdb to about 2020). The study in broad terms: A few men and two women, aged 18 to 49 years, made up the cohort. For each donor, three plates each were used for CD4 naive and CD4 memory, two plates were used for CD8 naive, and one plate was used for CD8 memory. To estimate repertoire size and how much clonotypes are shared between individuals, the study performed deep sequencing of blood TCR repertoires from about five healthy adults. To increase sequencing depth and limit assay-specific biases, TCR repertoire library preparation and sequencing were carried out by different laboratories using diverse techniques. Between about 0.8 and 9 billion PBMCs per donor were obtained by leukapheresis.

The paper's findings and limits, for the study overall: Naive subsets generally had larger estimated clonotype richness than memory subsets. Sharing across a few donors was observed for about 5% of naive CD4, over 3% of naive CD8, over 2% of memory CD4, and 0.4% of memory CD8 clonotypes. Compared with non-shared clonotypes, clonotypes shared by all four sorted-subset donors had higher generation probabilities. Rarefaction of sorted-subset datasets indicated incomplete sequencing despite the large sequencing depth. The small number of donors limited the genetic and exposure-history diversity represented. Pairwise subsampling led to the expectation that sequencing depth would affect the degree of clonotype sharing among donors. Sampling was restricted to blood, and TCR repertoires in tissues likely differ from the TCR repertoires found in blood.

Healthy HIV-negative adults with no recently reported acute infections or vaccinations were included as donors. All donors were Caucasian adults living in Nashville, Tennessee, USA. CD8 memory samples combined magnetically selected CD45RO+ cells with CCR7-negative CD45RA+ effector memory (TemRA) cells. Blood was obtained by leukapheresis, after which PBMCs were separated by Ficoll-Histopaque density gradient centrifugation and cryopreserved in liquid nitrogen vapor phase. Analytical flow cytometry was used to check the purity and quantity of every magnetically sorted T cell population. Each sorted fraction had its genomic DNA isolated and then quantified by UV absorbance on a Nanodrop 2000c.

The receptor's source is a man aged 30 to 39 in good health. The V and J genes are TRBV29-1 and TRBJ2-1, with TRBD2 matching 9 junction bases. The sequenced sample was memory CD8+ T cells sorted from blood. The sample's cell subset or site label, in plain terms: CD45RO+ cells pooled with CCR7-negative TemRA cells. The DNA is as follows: TGCAGCGTTGGAAGGCGGCTAGCGGGAAATCAGCAGTTCTTC. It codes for CSVGRRLAGNQQFF.